This T cell receptor (beta chain) came from a study of T cell repertoires in cytomegalovirus infection. Using its own MiXCR run on the reads, TCRdb lists one record per CDR3 protein. The table lists some 700,000 distinct CDR3 sequences, around 31% of them singletons. The CDR3 loop spans 15 amino acids. Germline lookup yields CDR1 SGHTA and CDR2 FQGNSA. J gave up 2 bases and V 5 bases, and 8 bases lay outside the gene matches. In this sample, this clonotype turned up many times. Antigen unknown. The clonotype originates from a human donor in good health (CMV status not recorded). Some clones in this sample may be carry-over from other donors' samples. The chain uses TRBV7-2 and TRBJ2-5, with 7 bases matching TRBD1. The sample consisted of cultured PBMCs, taken from culture after CMV antigen stimulation. CDR3 protein: CASSVFAGGQETQYF. CDR3 nucleotides: TGTGCCAGCAGCGTCTTTGCAGGGGGACAAGAGACCCAGTACTTC.